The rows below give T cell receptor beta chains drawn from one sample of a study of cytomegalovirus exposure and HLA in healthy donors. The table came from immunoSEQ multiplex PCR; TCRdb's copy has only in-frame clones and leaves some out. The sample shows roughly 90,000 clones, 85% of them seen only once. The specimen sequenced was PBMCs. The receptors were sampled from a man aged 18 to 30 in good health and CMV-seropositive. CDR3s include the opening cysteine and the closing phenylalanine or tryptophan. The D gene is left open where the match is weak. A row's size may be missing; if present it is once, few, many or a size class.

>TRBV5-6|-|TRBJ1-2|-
CASSDNRAYYGYTF
TGTGCCAGCAGCGACAACAGGGCCTACTATGGCTACACCTTC
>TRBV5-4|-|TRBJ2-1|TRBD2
CASSLDPAGGPKDEQFF
TGTGCCAGCAGCTTGGATCCAGCGGGAGGGCCGAAAGATGAGCAGTTCTTC
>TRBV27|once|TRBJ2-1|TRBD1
CASRTGSNEQFF
TGTGCCAGCCGGACAGGGTCCAATGAGCAGTTCTTC
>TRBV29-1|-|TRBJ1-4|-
CSVPYKPQGQLAEKLFF
TGCAGCGTACCATACAAACCTCAGGGGCAACTCGCTGAAAAACTGTTTTTT
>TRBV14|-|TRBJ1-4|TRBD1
CASSPPGTVNEKLFF
TGTGCCAGCAGTCCCCCTGGGACAGTGAATGAAAAACTGTTTTTT
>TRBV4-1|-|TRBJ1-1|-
CASSQDRGALNTEAFF
TGCGCCAGCAGCCAAGATCGCGGAGCTCTGAACACTGAAGCTTTCTTT
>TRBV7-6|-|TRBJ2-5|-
CASSLAARETQYF
TGTGCCAGCAGCTTAGCGGCGAGGGAGACCCAGTACTTC
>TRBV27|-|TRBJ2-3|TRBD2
CASSFGLASSTDTQYF
TGTGCCAGCAGTTTCGGACTAGCGTCTAGCACAGATACGCAGTATTTT
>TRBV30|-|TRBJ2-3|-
CAWSGARRTDSTDTQYF
TGTGCCTGGAGCGGAGCCCGGAGGACAGATAGCACAGATACGCAGTATTTT
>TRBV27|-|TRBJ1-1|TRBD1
CASSRNWDRTGTEAFF
TGTGCCAGCAGCCGTAATTGGGACAGGACGGGCACTGAAGCTTTCTTT
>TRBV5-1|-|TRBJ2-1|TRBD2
CASRLGFGGGLSYNEQFF
TGCGCCAGCAGATTAGGGTTTGGGGGGGGTTTGTCCTACAATGAGCAGTTCTTC
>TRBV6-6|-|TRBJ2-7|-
CASSPSDSEQYF
TGTGCCAGCAGTCCCAGTGATTCCGAGCAGTACTTC
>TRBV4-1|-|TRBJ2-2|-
CASSLRARDTGELFF
TGCGCCAGCAGCCTTCGAGCGAGGGACACCGGGGAGCTGTTTTTT